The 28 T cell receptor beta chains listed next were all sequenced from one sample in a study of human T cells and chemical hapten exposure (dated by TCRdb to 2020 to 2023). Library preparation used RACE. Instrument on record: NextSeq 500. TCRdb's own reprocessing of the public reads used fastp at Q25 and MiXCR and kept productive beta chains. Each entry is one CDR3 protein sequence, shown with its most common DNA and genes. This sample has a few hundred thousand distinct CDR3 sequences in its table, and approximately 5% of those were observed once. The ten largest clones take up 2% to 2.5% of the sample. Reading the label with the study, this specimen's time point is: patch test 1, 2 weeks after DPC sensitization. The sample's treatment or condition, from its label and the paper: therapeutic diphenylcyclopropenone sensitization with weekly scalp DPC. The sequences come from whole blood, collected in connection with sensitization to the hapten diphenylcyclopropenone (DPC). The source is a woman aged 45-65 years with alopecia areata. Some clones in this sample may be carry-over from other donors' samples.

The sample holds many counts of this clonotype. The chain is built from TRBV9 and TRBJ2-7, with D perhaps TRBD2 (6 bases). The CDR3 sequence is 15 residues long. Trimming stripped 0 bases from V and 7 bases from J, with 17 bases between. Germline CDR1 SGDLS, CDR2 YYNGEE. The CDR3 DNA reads TGTGCCAGCAGCGTAGCCGGGACTGATTTAGGAGAGCAGTACTTC. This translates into CASSVAGTDLGEQYF.

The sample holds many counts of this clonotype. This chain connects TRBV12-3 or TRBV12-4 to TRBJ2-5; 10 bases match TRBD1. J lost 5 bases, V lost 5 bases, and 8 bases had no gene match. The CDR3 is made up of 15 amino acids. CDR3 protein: CASSTPGQGRETQYF. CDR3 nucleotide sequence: TGTGCCAGCAGTACTCCGGGACAGGGGAGGGAGACCCAGTACTTC.

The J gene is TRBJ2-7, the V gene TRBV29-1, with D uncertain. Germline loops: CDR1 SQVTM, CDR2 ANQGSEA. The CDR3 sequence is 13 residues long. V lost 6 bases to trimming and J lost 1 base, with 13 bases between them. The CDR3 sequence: CSVERTDSYEQYF. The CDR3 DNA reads TGCAGCGTCGAACGGACCGATTCCTACGAGCAGTACTTC.

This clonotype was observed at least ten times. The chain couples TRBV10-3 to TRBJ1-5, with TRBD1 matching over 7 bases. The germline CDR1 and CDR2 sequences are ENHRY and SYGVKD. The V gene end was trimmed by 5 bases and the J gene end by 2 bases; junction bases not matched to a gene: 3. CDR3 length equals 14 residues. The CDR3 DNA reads TGTGCCATCAGTTCCGGGACAGGCAATCAGCCCCAGCATTTT. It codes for CAISSGTGNQPQHF.

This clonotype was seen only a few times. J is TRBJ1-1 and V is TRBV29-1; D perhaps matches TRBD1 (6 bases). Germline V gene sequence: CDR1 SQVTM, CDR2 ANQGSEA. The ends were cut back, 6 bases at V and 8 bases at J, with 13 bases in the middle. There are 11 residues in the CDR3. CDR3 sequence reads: CSVQQGFEAFF. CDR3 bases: TGCAGCGTACAACAGGGTTTCGAAGCTTTCTTT.

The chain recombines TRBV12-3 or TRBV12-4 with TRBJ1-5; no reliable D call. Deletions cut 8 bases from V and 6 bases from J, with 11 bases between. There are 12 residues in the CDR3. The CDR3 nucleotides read TGTGCCAGCTGTTGGGTTGGTCAGCCCCAGCATTTT. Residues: CASCWVGQPQHF.

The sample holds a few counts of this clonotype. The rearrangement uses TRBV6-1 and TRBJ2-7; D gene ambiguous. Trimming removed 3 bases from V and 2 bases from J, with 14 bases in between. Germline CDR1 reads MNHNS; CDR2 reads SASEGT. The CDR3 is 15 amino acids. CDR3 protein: CASSEGVPGPYEQYF. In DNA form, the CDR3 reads TGTGCCAGCAGTGAGGGTGTCCCAGGTCCCTACGAGCAGTACTTC.

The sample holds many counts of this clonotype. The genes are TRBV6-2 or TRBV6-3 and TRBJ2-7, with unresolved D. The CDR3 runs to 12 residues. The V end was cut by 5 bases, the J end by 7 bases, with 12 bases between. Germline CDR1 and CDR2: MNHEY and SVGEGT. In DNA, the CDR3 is TGTGCCAGCAGTCCTCACCCCCGGGAGCAGTACTTC. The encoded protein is CASSPHPREQYF.

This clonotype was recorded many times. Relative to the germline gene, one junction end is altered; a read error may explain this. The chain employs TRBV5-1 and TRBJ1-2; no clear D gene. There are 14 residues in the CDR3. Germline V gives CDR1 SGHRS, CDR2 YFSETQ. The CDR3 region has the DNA TGCGCCAGCAGCTTGAGCTCTGGCGCCCCGATTGGGAATTTC. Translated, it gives CASSLSSGAPIGNF.

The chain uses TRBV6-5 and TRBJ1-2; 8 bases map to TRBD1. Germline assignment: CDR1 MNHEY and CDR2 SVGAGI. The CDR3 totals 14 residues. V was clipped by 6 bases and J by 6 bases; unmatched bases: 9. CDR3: CASSPPDRVNGYTF. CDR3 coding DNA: TGTGCCAGCAGCCCCCCGGACAGGGTAAATGGCTACACCTTC.

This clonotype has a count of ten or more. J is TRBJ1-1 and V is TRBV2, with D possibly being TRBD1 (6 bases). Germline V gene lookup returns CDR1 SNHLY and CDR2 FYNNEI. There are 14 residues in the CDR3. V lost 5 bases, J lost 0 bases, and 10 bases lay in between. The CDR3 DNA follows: TGTGCCAGCAGTTACACAGGGATGAACACTGAAGCTTTCTTT. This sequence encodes CASSYTGMNTEAFF. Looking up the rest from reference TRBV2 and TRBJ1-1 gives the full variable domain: EPEVTQTPSHQVTQMGQEVILRCVPISNHLYFYWYRQILGQKVEFLVSFYNNEISEKSEIFDDQFSVERPDGSNFTLKIRSTKLEDSAMYFCASSYTGMNTEAFFGQGTRLTVV.

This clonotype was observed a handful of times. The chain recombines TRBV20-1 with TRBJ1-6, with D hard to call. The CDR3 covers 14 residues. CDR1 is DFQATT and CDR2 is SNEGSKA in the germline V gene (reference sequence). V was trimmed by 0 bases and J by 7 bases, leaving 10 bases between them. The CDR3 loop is CSAREAGMNSPLHF. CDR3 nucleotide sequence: TGCAGTGCTAGAGAGGCGGGGATGAATTCACCCCTCCACTTT.

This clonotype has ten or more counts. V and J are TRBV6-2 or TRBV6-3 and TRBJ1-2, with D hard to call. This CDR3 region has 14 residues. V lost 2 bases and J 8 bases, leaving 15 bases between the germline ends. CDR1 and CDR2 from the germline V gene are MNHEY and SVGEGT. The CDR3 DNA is TGTGCCAGCAGTTACCTCCAGGCCCAAGGGGGCTACACCTTC. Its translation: CASSYLQAQGGYTF.

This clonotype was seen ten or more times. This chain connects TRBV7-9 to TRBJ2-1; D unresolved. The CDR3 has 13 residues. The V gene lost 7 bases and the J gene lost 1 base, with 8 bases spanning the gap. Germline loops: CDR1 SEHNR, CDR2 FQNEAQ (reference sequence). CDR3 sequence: CASTPSSYNEQFF. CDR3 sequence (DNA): TGTGCCAGCACCCCATCTTCCTACAATGAGCAGTTCTTC.

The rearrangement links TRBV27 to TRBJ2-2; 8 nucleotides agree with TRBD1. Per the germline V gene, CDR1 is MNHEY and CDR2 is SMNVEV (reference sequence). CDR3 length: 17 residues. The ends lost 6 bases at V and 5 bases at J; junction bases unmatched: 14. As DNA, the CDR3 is TGTGCCAGCAGCCGCGAAGAACGACAGGGGAAAACCGGGGAGCTGTTTTTT. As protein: CASSREERQGKTGELFF.

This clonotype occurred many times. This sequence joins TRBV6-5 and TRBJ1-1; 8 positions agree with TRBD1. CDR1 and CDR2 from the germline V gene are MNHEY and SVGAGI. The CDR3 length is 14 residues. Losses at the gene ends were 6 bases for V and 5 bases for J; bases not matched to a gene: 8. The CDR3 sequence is CASSRQGAGTEAFF. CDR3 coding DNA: TGTGCCAGCAGCCGCCAGGGGGCTGGGACTGAAGCTTTCTTT.

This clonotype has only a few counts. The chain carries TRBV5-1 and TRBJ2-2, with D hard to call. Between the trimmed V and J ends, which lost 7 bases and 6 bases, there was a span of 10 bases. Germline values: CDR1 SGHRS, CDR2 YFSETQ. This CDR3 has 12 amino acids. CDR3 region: CASVSLAGELFF. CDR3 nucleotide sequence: TGCGCCAGCGTATCTTTGGCCGGGGAGCTGTTTTTT.

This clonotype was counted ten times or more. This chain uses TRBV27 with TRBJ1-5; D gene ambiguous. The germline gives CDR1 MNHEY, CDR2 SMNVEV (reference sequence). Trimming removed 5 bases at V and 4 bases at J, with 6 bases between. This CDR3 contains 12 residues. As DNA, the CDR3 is TGTGCCAGCAGTGAGATAAATCAGCCCCAGCATTTT. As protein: CASSEINQPQHF.

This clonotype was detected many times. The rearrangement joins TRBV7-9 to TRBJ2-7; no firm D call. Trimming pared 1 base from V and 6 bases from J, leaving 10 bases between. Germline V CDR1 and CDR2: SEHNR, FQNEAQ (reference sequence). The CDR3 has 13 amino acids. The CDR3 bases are TGTGCCAGCAGCTTAGAAGGAGCTGCCGAGCAGTACTTC. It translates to CASSLEGAAEQYF.

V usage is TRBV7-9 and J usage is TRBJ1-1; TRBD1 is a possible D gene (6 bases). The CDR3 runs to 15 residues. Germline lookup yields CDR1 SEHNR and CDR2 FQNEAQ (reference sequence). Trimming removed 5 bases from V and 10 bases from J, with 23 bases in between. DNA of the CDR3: TGTGCCAGCAGCCATAAACAGGGTCGAGCGTCCCGAGCTTTCTTT. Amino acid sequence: CASSHKQGRASRAFF.

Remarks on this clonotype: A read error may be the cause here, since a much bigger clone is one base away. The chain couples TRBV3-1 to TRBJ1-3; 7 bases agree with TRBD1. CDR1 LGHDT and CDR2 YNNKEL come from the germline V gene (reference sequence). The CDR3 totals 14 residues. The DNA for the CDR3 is TGTACCAGCAGGGGGACAGCCTCTGGAAACACCATATATTTT. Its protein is CTSRGTASGNTIYF.

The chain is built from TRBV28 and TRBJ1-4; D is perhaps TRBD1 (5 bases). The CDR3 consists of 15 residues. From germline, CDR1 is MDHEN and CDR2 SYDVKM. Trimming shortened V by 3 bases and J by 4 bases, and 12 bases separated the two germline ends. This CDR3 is CASSLGGRDNEKLFF. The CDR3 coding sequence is TGTGCCAGCAGTTTGGGAGGCAGGGATAATGAAAAACTGTTTTTT.

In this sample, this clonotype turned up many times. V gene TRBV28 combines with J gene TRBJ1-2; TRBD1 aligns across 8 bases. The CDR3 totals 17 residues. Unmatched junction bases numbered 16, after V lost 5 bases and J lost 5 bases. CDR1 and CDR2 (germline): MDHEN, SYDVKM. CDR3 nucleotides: TGTGCCAGCAGTCCTTCGACAGGGGCGCTCCCGCCATATGGCTACACCTTC. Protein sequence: CASSPSTGALPPYGYTF.

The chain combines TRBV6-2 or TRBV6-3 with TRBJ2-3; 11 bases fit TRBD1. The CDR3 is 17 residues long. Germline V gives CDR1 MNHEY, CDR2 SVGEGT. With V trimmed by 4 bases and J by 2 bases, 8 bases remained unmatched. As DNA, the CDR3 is TGTGCCAGCAGTTGGGGACAGGGGGACCTCTTCACAGATACGCAGTATTTT. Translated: CASSWGQGDLFTDTQYF.

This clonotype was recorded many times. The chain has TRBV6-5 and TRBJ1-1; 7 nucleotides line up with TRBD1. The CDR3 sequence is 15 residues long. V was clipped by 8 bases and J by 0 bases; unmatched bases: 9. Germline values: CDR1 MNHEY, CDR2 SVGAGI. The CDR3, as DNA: TGTGCCAGCCGAACCGGGACAGATTTGAACACTGAAGCTTTCTTT. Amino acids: CASRTGTDLNTEAFF.

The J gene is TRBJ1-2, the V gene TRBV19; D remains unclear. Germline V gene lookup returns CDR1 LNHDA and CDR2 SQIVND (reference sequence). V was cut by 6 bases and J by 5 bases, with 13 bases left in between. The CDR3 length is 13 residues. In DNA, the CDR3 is TGTGCCAGTAGCTGGGTCTCCACTTATGGCTACACCTTC. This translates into CASSWVSTYGYTF.

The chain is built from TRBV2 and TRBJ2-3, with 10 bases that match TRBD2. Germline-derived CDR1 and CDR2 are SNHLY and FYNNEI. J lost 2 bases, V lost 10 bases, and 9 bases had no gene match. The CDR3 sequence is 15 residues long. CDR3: CATQGSGRDTDTQYF. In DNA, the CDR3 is TGTGCCACCCAGGGGAGCGGGAGGGACACAGATACGCAGTATTTT.

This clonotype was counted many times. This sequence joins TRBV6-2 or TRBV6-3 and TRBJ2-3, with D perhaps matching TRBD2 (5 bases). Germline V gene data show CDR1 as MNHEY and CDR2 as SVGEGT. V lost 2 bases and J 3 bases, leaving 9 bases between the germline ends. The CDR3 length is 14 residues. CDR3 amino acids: CASSYGRETDTQYF. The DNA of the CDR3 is TGTGCCAGCAGTTACGGCCGGGAAACAGATACGCAGTATTTT.